The rows below give T cell receptor beta chains drawn from one sample of a study of prognosis after radiotherapy for stage I lung cancer. MiXCR, applied by TCRdb to the multiplex PCR reads, yields one record per CDR3 protein. Of about 16,000 distinct CDR3 sequences detected, less than 40% appear once; the ten largest clones hold more than 20%. Sequenced here: PBMCs, sampled before or after stereotactic body radiation therapy (not recorded which). Every receptor here comes from a donor over 45 with non-small cell lung cancer. CDR3s include the opening cysteine and the closing phenylalanine or tryptophan. A D gene is named only where the DNA matches it firmly. Clone sizes are given selectively: once, few, many, or a class where the clone is expanded.

v_gene	j_gene	d_gene	abundance	CDR3nt	CDR3aa
TRBV6-1	TRBJ1-5	-	many	TGTGCCAGCAGTGAACCGGGAAGGCCAAAGCAGGAGCCCCAGCATTTT	CASSEPGRPKQEPQHF
TRBV19	TRBJ2-1	TRBD2	medium-sized	TGTGCCAGTAGTAAGGCGGGAGGGTTCAATGAGCAGTTCTTC	CASSKAGGFNEQFF
TRBV6-4	TRBJ1-2	-	once	TGTGCCAGCACCCAGACCTCGACAGCCAATAGCTACACCTTC	CASTQTSTANSYTF
TRBV5-1	TRBJ2-5	TRBD2	-	TGCGCCAGCAGCTTGATGGCGGGAGGTCGGGGGACCAAGTACTTC	CASSLMAGGRGTKYF
TRBV6-1	TRBJ2-7	TRBD2	-	TGTGCCAGCAGTAAAACTAGCGGGAGCTCCTACGAGCAGTACTTT	CASSKTSGSSYEQYF
TRBV2	TRBJ1-5	-	many	TGTGCCAGCAGGGGCAGGGGACCGACTCAGCCCCAGCATTTT	CASRGRGPTQPQHF
TRBV12-3/TRBV12-4	TRBJ2-3	-	-	TGTGCCAGCAGTTTCTTGGAAGATACGCAGTATTTT	CASSFLEDTQYF
TRBV5-1	TRBJ2-7	TRBD2	many	TGCGCCAGCAGCTCTGCGGGAGGGGCCTACGAGCAGTACTTC	CASSSAGGAYEQYF
TRBV6-1	TRBJ2-7	-	many	TGTGCCAGCAGCCGACTCTCTAGCGACTCCTACGAGCAGTACTTC	CASSRLSSDSYEQYF
TRBV6-2/TRBV6-3	TRBJ2-6	-	-	TGTGCCAGCAACCAGGTGTCCGGGTCCAACGTCCTGACTTTC	CASNQVSGSNVLTF
TRBV10-3	TRBJ1-5	-	many	TGTGCCATCAGTGCTCGACAGGGCAATCAGCCCCAGCATTTT	CAISARQGNQPQHF
TRBV5-1	TRBJ2-3	TRBD2	-	TGCGCCAGCAGAACTTTAGCGGGAGTTGTGGAAGATACGCAGTATTTT	CASRTLAGVVEDTQYF
TRBV19	TRBJ1-2	-	many	TGTGCCAGTAGTCCCCCCTTCCCCGCGAGTTACACCTTC	CASSPPFPASYTF
TRBV20-1	TRBJ2-1	TRBD2	many	TGCAGTGCCAAGGAGGGGACTAGCGGGATTAATGAGCAGTTCTTC	CSAKEGTSGINEQFF
TRBV6-2/TRBV6-3	TRBJ1-2	TRBD1	-	TGTGCCAGCAGTTACGGACAGGGGTCTTATGGCTACACCTTC	CASSYGQGSYGYTF
TRBV28	TRBJ2-1	-	medium-sized	TGTGCCAGCAGGACTATAGGCGGGACAGCTGAGCAGTTCTTC	CASRTIGGTAEQFF
TRBV7-2	TRBJ1-1	-	many	TGTGCCAGCAGCCCCCTAAGGAACACTGAAGCTTTCTTT	CASSPLRNTEAFF
TRBV6-1	TRBJ1-2	-	-	TGTGCCAGCAGGGGGACGGTGGTGGGTGATGGCTACACCTTC	CASRGTVVGDGYTF
TRBV6-4	TRBJ2-2	-	-	TGTGCCAGCAGTGAAGGCACCTGGGAGCTGTTTTTT	CASSEGTWELFF
TRBV12-3/TRBV12-4	TRBJ2-3	TRBD2	many	TGTGCCAGCAGTTTAGTGCGGGCTAGCGGGTTAGATGCGCAGTATTTT	CASSLVRASGLDAQYF
TRBV6-1	TRBJ2-1	-	-	TGTGCCAGCAACCCTAGTGGGAACCTCTACAATCAGCAGTTCTTC	CASNPSGNLYNQQFF
TRBV5-4	TRBJ1-6	TRBD1	many	TGTGCCAGCAGCTTGGGGGGACAGGCATATTCACCCCTCCACTTT	CASSLGGQAYSPLHF
TRBV20-1	TRBJ2-7	TRBD2	many	TGCAGTGCTAAAAGAGGGACTAGCGGGAGACGCGAGCAGTACTTC	CSAKRGTSGRREQYF
TRBV10-3	TRBJ2-1	TRBD2	many	TGTGCCATCAGTGAGTCGATAGCGGGGGGCAATGAGCAGTTCTTC	CAISESIAGGNEQFF
TRBV7-8	TRBJ1-4	TRBD1	many	TGTGCCAGCAGCTTATTTCAGGGGGACGAAAAACTGTTTTTT	CASSLFQGDEKLFF
TRBV4-3	TRBJ2-7	TRBD1	many	TGCGCCAGCAGCCAAGGGGGACAGGGGGACGAGCAGTACTTC	CASSQGGQGDEQYF
TRBV7-9	TRBJ2-3	-	many	TGTGCCAGCAGCTGGGGATGGGGTGGCACAGATACGCAGTATTTT	CASSWGWGGTDTQYF
TRBV25-1	TRBJ2-3	-	many	TGTGCCAGCAAAGGGACCGGTCGGGAGTATTTT	CASKGTGREYF
TRBV7-8	TRBJ2-7	-	many	TGTGCCAGCAGCTTATCCTCCGCGACCTACGAGCAGTACTTC	CASSLSSATYEQYF
TRBV18	TRBJ1-3	TRBD1	many	TGTGCCAGCTCACCGGACAGGGATGGAAACACCATATATTTT	CASSPDRDGNTIYF
TRBV20-1	TRBJ2-1	TRBD1	medium-sized	TGCAGTGCTAATACAGGGGACCAACCGTACAATGAGCAGTTCTTC	CSANTGDQPYNEQFF
TRBV6-1	TRBJ1-3	-	-	TGTTCCAGCAGTGAAGGTGTAGACTCTGGAAACACCATATATTTT	CSSSEGVDSGNTIYF
TRBV2	TRBJ2-3	-	medium-sized	TGTGCCAGCAGTTCGGTTGGAACCACAGATACGCAGTATTTT	CASSSVGTTDTQYF
TRBV4-3	TRBJ2-1	-	many	TGCGCCAGCAGCCAAGGGGGTTTGGGGGAGCCCTACAATGAGCAGTTCTTC	CASSQGGLGEPYNEQFF
TRBV4-3	TRBJ2-7	TRBD2	many	TGCGCCAGCAGCCAAGATTCGCGGGGGGCCTACGAGCAGTACTTC	CASSQDSRGAYEQYF
TRBV15	TRBJ1-1	-	many	TGTGCCACCACCAAGAACCCCAGGGACGCTGAAGCTTTCTTT	CATTKNPRDAEAFF
TRBV7-7	TRBJ2-1	TRBD2	many	TGTGCCAGCAGCTTAGCAGCGGGGGGCTACAATGAGCAGTTCTTC	CASSLAAGGYNEQFF
TRBV20-1	TRBJ1-4	-	many	TGCAGTGCTAGAGATTCAGGGTCGGATGAAAAACTGTTTTTT	CSARDSGSDEKLFF
TRBV24-1	TRBJ2-1	-	once	TGTGCCACCAGTGACCCACTAGCTGGAGGGGGGAATGAGCAGTTCTTC	CATSDPLAGGGNEQFF
TRBV5-4	TRBJ2-7	TRBD2	many	TGTGCCAGCAGCCCCGGGACTAGCGGAGTGAGGGAGCAGTACTTC	CASSPGTSGVREQYF
TRBV7-9	TRBJ2-2	TRBD1	-	TGTGCCAGCAGCTTCACAGGGGGCGTCACCGGGGAGCTGTTTTTT	CASSFTGGVTGELFF